These 29 T cell receptor beta chains were all obtained from the same sample, sequenced in a study of blood T cell repertoires in COVID-19. Clones were read by immunoSEQ multiplex PCR, and TCRdb kept only the in-frame ones, dropping some. This table holds roughly 230,000 clones, approximately 83% found once. Sample: PBMCs or T cells enriched from blood (not recorded which). The source is a man aged 45-60 years who had recovered from COVID-19.

The chain uses TRBV5-3 and TRBJ1-1, with D possibly TRBD1 on 5 matching bases. TRBV5-3 is marked as an open reading frame, function uncertain. This CDR3 is 13 amino acids long. V was clipped by 1 base and J by 2 bases, with 6 bases between them. The CDR3 bases are TGTGCCAGAAGCTTGAGGGGTAACACTGAAGCTTTCTTT. Its translation is CARSLRGNTEAFF.

This chain links TRBV5-1 with TRBJ1-5; no definite D call. V was shortened by 0 bases and J by 1 base, with 5 bases between the two germline ends. Germline V gene lookup returns CDR1 SGHRS and CDR2 YFSETQ. The CDR3 is 14 residues long. The CDR3 DNA is TGCGCCAGCAGCTTGGGGGAGAGCAATCAGCCCCAGCATTTT. Protein: CASSLGESNQPQHF.

This clone appeared once. Other DNA sequences in the sample encode the same CDR3. The V and J genes are TRBV11-2 and TRBJ2-3, with D possibly matching TRBD2 (7 bases). The V and J ends lost 3 bases and 2 bases respectively, with 12 bases between them. Germline CDR1 is SGHAT and CDR2 is FQNNGV. The CDR3 length is 15 residues. CDR3 nucleotide sequence: TGTGCCAGCAGCTTTGGGGGGGCTCTCACAGATACGCAGTATTTT. It yields the protein CASSFGGALTDTQYF. The complete variable domain, with remaining parts taken from reference TRBV11-2 and TRBJ2-3, reads EAGVAQSPRYKIIEKRQSVAFWCNPISGHATLYWYQQILGQGPKLLIQFQNNGVVDDSQLPKDRFSAERLKGVDSTLKIQPAKLEDSAVYLCASSFGGALTDTQYFGPGTRLTVL.

This clone has just a few counts. V usage is TRBV4-1 and J usage is TRBJ1-2; 8 bases agree with TRBD1. J was trimmed by 9 bases and V by 1 base; bases with no gene match: 7. Germline assignment: CDR1 MGHRA and CDR2 YSYEKL. The CDR3 spans 14 residues. The CDR3 protein is CASSQVGQDIRYTF. DNA of the CDR3: TGCGCCAGCAGCCAAGTGGGACAGGATATTCGCTACACCTTC.

This clone came up once. The J gene is TRBJ1-3, the V gene TRBV27, with D possibly matching TRBD1 (5 bases). Trimming took 6 bases from V and 2 from J, leaving 20 bases between them. This CDR3 is 17 amino acids long. Germline CDR1 is MNHEY and CDR2 is SMNVEV (reference sequence). CDR3 amino acids: CASSPVDGGPTGNTIYF. DNA for the CDR3: TGTGCCAGCAGCCCAGTGGACGGGGGACCCACTGGAAACACCATATATTTT.

This rearrangement joins TRBV30 to TRBJ1-2; 7 bases align to TRBD1. CDR1 GTSNPN and CDR2 SVGIG come from the germline V gene (reference sequence). The CDR3 loop spans 14 amino acids. The trim removed 0 bases at V and 7 bases at J, leaving 8 bases unmatched. The CDR3 region is CAWSVRGGQGGYTF. The CDR3 DNA reads TGTGCCTGGAGTGTAAGAGGGGGCCAGGGTGGCTACACCTTC.

The rearrangement joins TRBV19 to TRBJ1-6; TRBD1 matches 9 bases. Losses at the gene ends were 8 bases for V and 2 bases for J; bases not matched to a gene: 4. The CDR3 covers 15 residues. Germline V gene data show CDR1 as LNHDA and CDR2 as SQIVND (reference sequence). The CDR3 sequence: CASSDRGTYNSPLHF. The CDR3 nucleotides are TGTGCCAGTTCGGACAGGGGAACCTATAATTCACCCCTCCACTTT.

This clone was found a few times. The chain carries TRBV30 and TRBJ2-1; TRBD2 agrees at 12 bases. This CDR3 contains 15 residues. Germline loops: CDR1 GTSNPN, CDR2 SVGIG (reference sequence). V was clipped by 4 bases and J by 10 bases; unmatched bases: 11. The CDR3 reads CAWIWLAGGQREQFF. Written as DNA, the CDR3 is TGTGCCTGGATATGGCTAGCGGGGGGGCAACGGGAGCAGTTCTTC. Complete variable domain (other parts from reference TRBV30 and TRBJ2-1): SQTIHQWPATLVQPVGSPLSLECTVEGTSNPNLYWYRQAAGRGLQLLFYSVGIGQISSEVPQNLSASRPQDRQFILSSKKLLLSDSGFYLCAWIWLAGGQREQFFGPGTRLTVL.

This rearrangement joins TRBV23-1 to TRBJ1-4; D not certain. TRBV23-1 is an ORF for which the function is uncertain. The CDR3 extends over 16 amino acids. The V gene lost 2 bases and the J gene lost 0 bases, with 10 bases spanning the gap. CDR3: CASSQTRIATNEKLFF. The CDR3 DNA is TGCGCCAGCAGTCAAACTAGGATTGCAACTAATGAAAAACTGTTTTTT.

The chain has TRBV4-1 and TRBJ1-4, with D perhaps TRBD1 (6 bases). CDR3 length: 15 residues. Per the germline V gene, CDR1 is MGHRA and CDR2 is YSYEKL. The V end was cut by 0 bases, the J end by 8 bases, with 13 bases between. The CDR3, as DNA: TGCGCCAGCAGCCAAGAAGGGGGGGCGCGCGAAAAACTGTTTTTT. Amino acid sequence: CASSQEGGAREKLFF.

The chain employs TRBV11-2 and TRBJ1-5; 10 bases map to TRBD1. The germline V gene encodes CDR1 SGHAT and CDR2 FQNNGV. V lost 4 bases and J lost 3; bases outside the gene matches: 6. The CDR3 covers 16 residues. The CDR3, as DNA: TGTGCCAGCAGCTCCGGACAGGGGGGAACCAATCAGCCCCAGCATTTT. Translation gives CASSSGQGGTNQPQHF.

This clone appeared a single time. The chain employs TRBV28 and TRBJ2-3, with 10 bases identical to TRBD2. V lost 6 bases, J lost 0 bases, and 3 bases stayed unmatched. CDR3 length: 15 amino acids. Germline lookup yields CDR1 MDHEN and CDR2 SYDVKM. The CDR3 sequence is CASSIAGGSTDTQYF. The CDR3 region has the DNA TGTGCCAGCAGCATAGCGGGAGGAAGCACAGATACGCAGTATTTT.

The V gene is TRBV6-5, the J gene TRBJ1-2, with 7 bases that match TRBD1. Germline V gene sequence: CDR1 MNHEY, CDR2 SVGAGI. The CDR3 contains 16 residues. Trimming cost V 4 bases and J 4 bases; bases outside gene matches: 12. CDR3 in DNA: TGTGCCAGCAGTTCATACGGGACAGAAAAGAGCTATGGCTACACCTTC. Translated: CASSSYGTEKSYGYTF.

This chain connects TRBV7-3 to TRBJ2-3; 12 bases align to TRBD2. Germline-derived CDR1 and CDR2 are SGHTA and FQGTGA. This CDR3 spans 16 amino acids. V shed 6 bases, J shed 3 bases, and the junction held 7 bases outside the gene matches. CDR3 bases: TGTGCCAGCAGTTTGACTAGCGGGGGTTTGACAGATACGCAGTATTTT. Its translation is CASSLTSGGLTDTQYF.

V is TRBV11-2 and J is TRBJ2-7, with 11 bases matching TRBD2. Germline-derived CDR1 and CDR2 are SGHAT and FQNNGV. The CDR3 loop spans 16 amino acids. V lost 3 bases to trimming and J lost 2 bases; unmatched junction nucleotides: 6. The CDR3 spells CASSFVLAGGTYEQYF. CDR3 in DNA: TGTGCCAGCAGCTTCGTTCTAGCGGGAGGAACCTACGAGCAGTACTTC.

The rearrangement links TRBV15 to TRBJ2-2, with a tentative D call TRBD2 (6 bases). The CDR3 covers 19 residues. Germline-derived CDR1 and CDR2 are LNHNV and YYDKDF (reference sequence). Trimming took off 0 bases at V and 4 bases at J, with 21 bases between the two ends. The CDR3 nucleotides read TGTGCCACCAGCAGAGATAGGACCGGGACTCCAGGAGTCACCGGGGAGCTGTTTTTT. Its protein is CATSRDRTGTPGVTGELFF. Supplemented by reference TRBV15 and TRBJ2-2, the full variable domain reads DAMVIQNPRYQVTQFGKPVTLSCSQTLNHNVMYWYQQKSSQAPKLLFHYYDKDFNNEADTPDNFQSRRPNTSFCFLDIRSPGLGDTAMYLCATSRDRTGTPGVTGELFFGEGSRLTVL.

The chain joins TRBV5-6 to TRBJ2-3, with D possibly matching TRBD1 (7 bases). V was pared by 5 bases and J by 3 bases, with 22 bases between. Germline values: CDR1 SGHDT, CDR2 YYEEEE. CDR3 length: 17 residues. This CDR3 is CASRTSGAGGRTDTQYF. For the CDR3, the DNA is TGTGCCAGCAGGACTTCGGGGGCAGGGGGTAGAACAGATACGCAGTATTTT.

This sequence joins TRBV4-2 and TRBJ2-7, with 12 nucleotides matching TRBD2. CDR1 is LGHNA and CDR2 is YNFKEQ in the germline V gene. The CDR3 totals 16 residues. J gave up 4 bases and V 6 bases, and 10 bases lay outside the gene matches. The CDR3 coding sequence is TGTGCCAGCAGTCTACGGCGACTAGCGGGAGCTTACGAGCAGTACTTC. Translated: CASSLRRLAGAYEQYF.

This clone has a single count. This chain links TRBV15 with TRBJ2-7; 10 positions match TRBD1. The CDR3 has 17 amino acids. V shed 5 bases and J 2 bases; nucleotides not matched to a gene: 12. The V gene's germline CDR1 is LNHNV and CDR2 YYDKDF (reference sequence). CDR3 in DNA: TGTGCCACCAGCGTACACGTGACGGGACAGGGGACCTACGAGCAGTACTTC. Translated: CATSVHVTGQGTYEQYF.

The chain is built from TRBV6-5 and TRBJ2-7; D unresolved. The CDR3 contains 13 residues. The V gene lost 2 bases and the J gene lost 4 bases, with 9 bases spanning the gap. Germline CDR1 reads MNHEY; CDR2 reads SVGAGI. CDR3 nucleotides: TGTGCCAGCAGTTACGAGGCAGTTTACGAGCAGTACTTC. Protein product: CASSYEAVYEQYF.

The V and J genes are TRBV27 and TRBJ2-2, with D tentatively TRBD1 (6 bases). The CDR3 contains 16 residues. From germline, CDR1 is MNHEY and CDR2 SMNVEV (reference sequence). V dropped 2 bases and J dropped 2 bases, with 12 bases sitting between them. In nucleotides, the CDR3 is TGTGCCAGCAGTTTAGTATGGGGGCCCAACACCGGGGAGCTGTTTTTT. It codes for CASSLVWGPNTGELFF.

V usage is TRBV7-9 and J usage is TRBJ1-2; 7 positions agree with TRBD1. The V gene end was trimmed by 5 bases and the J gene end by 8 bases; junction bases not matched to a gene: 8. The CDR3 contains 13 residues. Germline CDR1 is SEHNR and CDR2 is FQNEAQ (reference sequence). The CDR3 DNA follows: TGTGCCAGCAGCCTCGACAGGGCCAGCGGCTACACCTTC. Its protein is CASSLDRASGYTF.

This sequence joins TRBV18 and TRBJ2-2, with D uncertain. Trimming left V 0 bases short and J 4 bases short, with 9 bases between. CDR1 and CDR2 (germline): KGHSH, LQKENI. The CDR3 totals 15 residues. The CDR3 sequence: CASSPPVESTGELFF. DNA for the CDR3: TGTGCCAGCTCACCACCGGTGGAGTCCACCGGGGAGCTGTTTTTT.

This rearrangement joins TRBV9 to TRBJ2-3; perhaps TRBD2 as D (6 bases). V lost 5 bases to trimming and J lost 0 bases, with 22 bases between them. CDR3 length: 18 amino acids. Germline V lookup: CDR1 SGDLS, CDR2 YYNGEE. The CDR3 is CASSPFWRGATSTDTQYF. The CDR3 DNA follows: TGTGCCAGCAGTCCTTTTTGGCGGGGAGCTACTAGCACAGATACGCAGTATTTT.

The chain has TRBV4-1 and TRBJ2-1; a possible D gene is TRBD2 (5 bases). Trimming cost V 0 bases and J 4 bases, with 13 bases left between them. The V gene's germline CDR1 is MGHRA and CDR2 YSYEKL. This CDR3 has 16 residues. CDR3 region: CASSQEQRVRYNEQFF. CDR3 sequence (DNA): TGCGCCAGCAGCCAAGAACAGAGGGTAAGATACAATGAGCAGTTCTTC.

The chain uses TRBV5-1 and TRBJ2-3; D not certain. CDR1 is SGHRS, CDR2 YFSETQ, per germline. Trimming stripped 4 bases from V and 1 base from J, with 10 bases between. This CDR3 spans 14 amino acids. The CDR3 bases are TGCGCCAGCAGCCCCCTTATCGGCACAGATACGCAGTATTTT. Translating it yields CASSPLIGTDTQYF.

Only one count was recorded for this clone. The V gene is TRBV19, the J gene TRBJ2-7; D is possibly TRBD2 (6 bases). CDR1 and CDR2 (germline): LNHDA, SQIVND (reference sequence). V was shortened by 6 bases and J by 7 bases, with 16 bases between the two germline ends. This CDR3 is built from 13 residues. The CDR3 loop is CASRAPGAREQYF. CDR3 in DNA: TGTGCCAGTAGGGCCCCGGGAGCCCGGGAGCAGTACTTC.

The chain couples TRBV5-4 to TRBJ1-3; D remains ambiguous. Trimming stripped 0 bases from V and 4 bases from J, with 14 bases between. The CDR3 contains 16 residues. Germline V gives CDR1 SGHNT, CDR2 YYREEE (reference sequence). The CDR3 DNA is TGTGCCAGCAGCTTGGACGGGAGTTTCGCCGGAAACACCATATATTTT. It specifies CASSLDGSFAGNTIYF.

This chain uses TRBV7-8 with TRBJ1-1; D is uncertain. The CDR3 consists of 13 residues. The V gene's germline CDR1 is SGHVS and CDR2 FQNEAQ. Trimming stripped 4 bases from V and 4 bases from J, with 10 bases between. This chain's CDR3 is CASSYRVSTEAFF. CDR3 coding DNA: TGTGCCAGCAGCTACCGGGTCTCCACTGAAGCTTTCTTT.